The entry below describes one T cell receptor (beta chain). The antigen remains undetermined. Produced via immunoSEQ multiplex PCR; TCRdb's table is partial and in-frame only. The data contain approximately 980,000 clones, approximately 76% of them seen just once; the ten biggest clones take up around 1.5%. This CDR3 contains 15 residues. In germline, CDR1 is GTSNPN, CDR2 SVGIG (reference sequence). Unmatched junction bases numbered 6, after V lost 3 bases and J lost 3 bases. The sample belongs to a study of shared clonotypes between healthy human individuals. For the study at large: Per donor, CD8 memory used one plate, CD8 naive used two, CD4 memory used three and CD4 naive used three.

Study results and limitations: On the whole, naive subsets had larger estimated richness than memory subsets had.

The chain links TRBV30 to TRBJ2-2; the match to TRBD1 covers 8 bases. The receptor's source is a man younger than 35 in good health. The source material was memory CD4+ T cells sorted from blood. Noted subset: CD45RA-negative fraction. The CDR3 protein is CAWSAGTGYTGELFF. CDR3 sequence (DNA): TGTGCCTGGAGCGCCGGGACAGGCTACACCGGGGAGCTGTTTTTT. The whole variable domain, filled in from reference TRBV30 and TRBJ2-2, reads SQTIHQWPATLVQPVGSPLSLECTVEGTSNPNLYWYRQAAGRGLQLLFYSVGIGQISSEVPQNLSASRPQDRQFILSSKKLLLSDSGFYLCAWSAGTGYTGELFFGEGSRLTVL.